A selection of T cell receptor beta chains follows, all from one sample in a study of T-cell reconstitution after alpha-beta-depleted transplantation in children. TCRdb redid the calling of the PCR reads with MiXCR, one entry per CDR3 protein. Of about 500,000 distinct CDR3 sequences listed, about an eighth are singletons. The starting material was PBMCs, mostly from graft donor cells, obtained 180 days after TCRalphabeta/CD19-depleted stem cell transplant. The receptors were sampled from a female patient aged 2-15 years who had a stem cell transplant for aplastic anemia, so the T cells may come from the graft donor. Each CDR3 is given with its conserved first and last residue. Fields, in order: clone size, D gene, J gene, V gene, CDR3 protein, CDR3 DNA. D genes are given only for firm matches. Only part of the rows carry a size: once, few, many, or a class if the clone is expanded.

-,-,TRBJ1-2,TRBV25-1,CASSAQGAYGYTF,TGTGCCAGCAGTGCCCAAGGAGCTTATGGCTACACCTTC
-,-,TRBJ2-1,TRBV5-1,CASSRELNEQFF,TGCGCCAGCAGCCGAGAACTCAATGAGCAGTTCTTC
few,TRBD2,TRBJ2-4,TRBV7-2,CASSLAGREGLWNIQYF,TGTGCCAGCAGCTTAGCGGGGCGGGAGGGCCTCTGGAACATTCAGTACTTC
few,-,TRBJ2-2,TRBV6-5,CASSYPSTGSGELFF,TGTGCCAGCAGTTACCCGTCTACAGGGTCCGGGGAGCTGTTTTTT
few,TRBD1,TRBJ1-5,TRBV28,CASSFPRGAVFSNQPQHF,TGTGCCAGCAGTTTCCCCAGGGGGGCAGTTTTTAGCAATCAGCCCCAGCATTTT
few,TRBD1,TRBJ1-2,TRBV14,CASSQDDRGRNGYTF,TGTGCCAGCAGCCAAGATGACAGGGGTCGGAATGGCTACACCTTC
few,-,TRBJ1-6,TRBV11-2,CASSRPRTSGPLHF,TGTGCCAGCAGCCGACCCCGGACCTCTGGACCCCTCCACTTT
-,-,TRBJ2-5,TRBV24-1,CATSASVWGAQETQYF,TGTGCCACCAGTGCCTCCGTATGGGGAGCTCAAGAGACCCAGTACTTC
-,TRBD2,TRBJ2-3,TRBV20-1,CCARVMRRGTFGNTQYF,TGCTGTGCTAGGGTTATGAGGCGGGGGACCTTCGGGAATACGCAGTATTTT
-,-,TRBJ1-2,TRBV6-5,CASSYKDGMGYGYTF,TGTGCCAGCAGTTACAAAGACGGGATGGGCTATGGCTACACCTTC
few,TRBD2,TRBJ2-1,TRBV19,CASSIFSSGSMDEQFF,TGTGCCAGTAGTATCTTCTCTAGCGGGAGTATGGATGAGCAGTTCTTC
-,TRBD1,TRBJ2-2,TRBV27,CASSSWTGLANTGELFF,TGTGCCAGCAGTTCGTGGACAGGCCTCGCGAACACCGGGGAGCTGTTTTTT
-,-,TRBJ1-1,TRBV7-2,CASSLGRVPGGTEAFF,TGTGCCAGCAGCTTAGGTCGGGTTCCCGGCGGGACTGAAGCTTTCTTT
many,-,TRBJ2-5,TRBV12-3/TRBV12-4,CASSRREQETQYF,TGTGCCAGCAGTAGGAGGGAGCAAGAGACCCAGTACTTC
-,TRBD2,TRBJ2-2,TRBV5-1,CASSLGLAYSGELFF,TGCGCCAGCAGCTTGGGACTAGCGTATTCCGGGGAGCTGTTTTTT
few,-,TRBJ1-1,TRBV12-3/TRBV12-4,CASTIAWGGKNTEAFF,TGTGCCAGCACCATCGCATGGGGGGGGAAGAACACTGAAGCTTTCTTT
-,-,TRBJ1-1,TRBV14,CASSPRRWDWSRNTEAFF,TGTGCCAGCAGCCCCCGGAGATGGGATTGGAGTCGGAACACTGAAGCTTTCTTT
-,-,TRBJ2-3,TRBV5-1,CASSLRWASDLADTQYF,TGCGCCAGCAGCTTGAGATGGGCTAGCGACTTGGCAGATACGCAGTATTTT
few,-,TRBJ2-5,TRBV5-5,CASSPGQMQETQYF,TGTGCCAGCAGCCCAGGACAGATGCAAGAGACCCAGTACTTC
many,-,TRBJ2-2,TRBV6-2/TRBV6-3,CASSYSTPNFIGTGELFF,TGTGCCAGCAGTTACTCGACGCCGAATTTCATCGGTACCGGGGAGCTGTTTTTT
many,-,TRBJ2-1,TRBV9,CASSPRRRSSYNEQFF,TGTGCCAGCAGCCCCCGGCGGCGAAGCTCCTACAATGAGCAGTTCTTC
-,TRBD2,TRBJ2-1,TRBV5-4,CASSRGLAGSEQFF,TGTGCCAGCAGCCGGGGACTAGCGGGATCGGAGCAGTTCTTC
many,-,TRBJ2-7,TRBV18,CASSPRLYEQYF,TGTGCCAGCTCCCCACGGCTCTACGAGCAGTACTTC
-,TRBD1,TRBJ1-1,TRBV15,CATSRDPAGGTEAFF,TGTGCCACCAGCAGAGATCCAGCAGGGGGCACTGAAGCTTTCTTT
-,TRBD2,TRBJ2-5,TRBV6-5,CASSQGTSGRVWETQYF,TGTGCCAGCAGTCAGGGGACTAGCGGGAGAGTGTGGGAGACCCAGTACTTC
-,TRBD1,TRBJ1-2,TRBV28,CASSWVTTGEIIYGYTF,TGTGCCAGCAGTTGGGTGACGACAGGGGAAATCATCTATGGCTACACCTTC
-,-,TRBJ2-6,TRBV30,CAWKGWQGRDGANVLTF,TGTGCCTGGAAGGGCTGGCAGGGACGGGATGGGGCCAACGTCCTGACTTTC
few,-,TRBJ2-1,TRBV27,CASSLSLGSYNEQFF,TGTGCCAGCAGTCTCTCCCTGGGTAGCTACAATGAGCAGTTCTTC
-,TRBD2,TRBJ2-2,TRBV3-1,CASSRRTSGATRAGTGELFF,TGTGCCAGCAGCCGACGGACTAGCGGGGCTACTAGGGCGGGGACCGGGGAGCTGTTTTTT
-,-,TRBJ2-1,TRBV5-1,CASSDGRGLRDEQFF,TGCGCCAGCAGCGACGGGAGGGGGCTACGGGATGAGCAGTTCTTC
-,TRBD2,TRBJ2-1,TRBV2,CASSERLAGHNEQFF,TGTGCCAGCAGTGAAAGGCTAGCGGGCCACAATGAGCAGTTCTTC
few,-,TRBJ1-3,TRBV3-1,CASSQDGNTIYF,TGTGCCAGCAGCCAGGATGGAAACACCATATATTTT
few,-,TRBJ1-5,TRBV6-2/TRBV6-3,CASSYGGLSNQPQHF,TGTGCCAGCAGTTACGGGGGGCTTAGCAATCAGCCCCAGCATTTT
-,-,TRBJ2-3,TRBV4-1,CASSQGFPKLDTQYF,TGCGCCAGCAGCCAAGGATTTCCCAAGCTAGATACGCAGTATTTT
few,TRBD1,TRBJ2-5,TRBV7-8,CASKRQGAQETQYF,TGTGCCAGCAAACGACAGGGGGCCCAAGAGACCCAGTACTTC
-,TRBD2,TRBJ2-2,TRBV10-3,CAISGLAGNTGELFF,TGTGCCATCAGTGGACTAGCGGGGAACACCGGGGAGCTGTTTTTT
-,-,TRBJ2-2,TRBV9,CAATNGPRNPSGELFF,TGTGCCGCCACAAACGGGCCTCGAAATCCTTCCGGGGAGCTGTTTTTT
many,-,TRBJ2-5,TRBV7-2,CASSLWGETQYF,TGTGCCAGCAGCTTGTGGGGTGAGACCCAGTACTTC
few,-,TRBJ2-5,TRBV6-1,CASSQLWGYQETQYF,TGTGCCAGCAGTCAGTTGTGGGGGTACCAAGAGACCCAGTACTTC
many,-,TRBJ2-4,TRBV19,CASSEAGNIQYF,TGTGCCAGTAGTGAGGCGGGAAACATTCAGTACTTC
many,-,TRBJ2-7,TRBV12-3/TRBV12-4,CASSLGFYEQYF,TGTGCCAGCAGTTTAGGTTTCTACGAGCAGTACTTC
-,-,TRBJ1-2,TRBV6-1,CASRIRESLYGYTF,TGTGCCAGCAGAATCAGGGAATCCCTCTATGGCTACACCTTC
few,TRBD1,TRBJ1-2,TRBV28,CASSITGTGLRGYTF,TGTGCCAGCAGTATCACCGGGACAGGGTTGAGAGGCTACACCTTC
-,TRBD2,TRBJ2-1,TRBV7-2,CASSYLAEPYNEQFF,TGTGCCAGCAGCTACCTAGCGGAACCCTACAATGAGCAGTTCTTC
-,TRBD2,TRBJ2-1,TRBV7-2,CASRKAGLADNEQFF,TGTGCCAGCAGAAAAGCGGGACTAGCGGACAATGAGCAGTTCTTC
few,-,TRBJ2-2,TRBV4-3,CAAGLQGDTGELFF,TGCGCCGCAGGACTCCAAGGAGACACCGGGGAGCTGTTTTTT